The 22 T cell receptor beta chains below come from one sample, sequenced in a study of blood T cells in healthy people across ages. A sample-barcoded 5' primer and a J-beta primer mix were used in a second PCR of roughly 6 to 12 cycles. TCRdb called the 5' RACE reads again in MiXCR, with one record for every CDR3 protein. The sample lists 1.5 million to 2 million distinct CDR3 sequences, about 31% seen once, with around 11% in the top ten. The specimen sequenced was blood. These receptors were obtained from a woman in her twenties or thirties in good health.

Only a few counts were recorded for this clonotype. The chain couples TRBV20-1 to TRBJ1-1; tentatively, D is TRBD1 (5 bases). CDR3 length: 15 residues. The germline V gene encodes CDR1 DFQATT and CDR2 SNEGSKA (reference sequence). V shed 0 bases and J shed 1 base, with 12 bases lying between them. In DNA form, the CDR3 reads TGCAGTGCTAGAGAAGCGGCGCAGGGGAACACTGAAGCTTTCTTT. Translated, it gives CSAREAAQGNTEAFF.

This clonotype was found many times. At one boundary the junction diverges from the germline segment, which might be a read error. This chain uses TRBV4-1 with TRBJ2-7, with D hard to call. Per the germline V gene, CDR1 is MGHRA and CDR2 is YSYEKL. The CDR3 extends over 11 amino acids. The CDR3 bases are TGTGCCAGCAGCCAATTGGGCGAGCAGTACTTC. It specifies CASSQLGEQYF.

The J gene is TRBJ2-7, the V gene TRBV28; 9 positions match TRBD1. CDR1 MDHEN and CDR2 SYDVKM come from the germline V gene. With V trimmed by 4 bases and J by 4 bases, 8 bases remained unmatched. The CDR3 totals 15 residues. The CDR3 DNA reads as TGTGCCAGCAGTTGGATACAGGGGGCGCGTTACGAGCAGTACTTC. Translating it yields CASSWIQGARYEQYF.

The chain joins TRBV27 to TRBJ1-5; D is possibly TRBD1 (5 bases). The CDR3 has 13 residues. CDR1 and CDR2 (germline): MNHEY, SMNVEV (reference sequence). The V end lost 5 bases, the J end lost 7 bases, and 12 bases lay between the germline ends. CDR3 DNA sequence: TGTGCCAGCAGTCTGGGACTCACACAGCCCCAGCATTTT. The encoded protein is CASSLGLTQPQHF.

V usage is TRBV2 and J usage is TRBJ2-3; D is undetermined. V was shortened by 1 base and J by 1 base, with 15 bases between the two germline ends. From germline, CDR1 is SNHLY and CDR2 FYNNEI. CDR3 length equals 17 residues. The CDR3, as DNA: TGTGCCAGCAGTGAAGAACCCGCAGTAGCCCGCACAGATACGCAGTATTTT. Amino acid sequence: CASSEEPAVARTDTQYF.

This chain connects TRBV10-3 to TRBJ2-7, with 9 positions matching TRBD2. Germline V lookup: CDR1 ENHRY, CDR2 SYGVKD. The CDR3 spans 14 residues. V was clipped by 9 bases and J by 4 bases; unmatched bases: 10. In DNA, the CDR3 is TGTGCCATTCAGTCTAGCGGGGTTGCGTACGAGCAGTACTTC. This gives the protein CAIQSSGVAYEQYF.

The chain is built from TRBV28 and TRBJ1-6; TRBD1 matches at 8 bases. CDR1 and CDR2 from the germline V gene are MDHEN and SYDVKM. J gave up 7 bases and V 6 bases, and 8 bases lay outside the gene matches. CDR3 size: 15 residues. CDR3 DNA: TGTGCCAGCAGCCGAGGACAGGGTTGGAATTCACCCCTCCACTTT. Its protein is CASSRGQGWNSPLHF.

This clonotype was seen ten or more times. The chain recombines TRBV5-1 with TRBJ2-7, with 12 nucleotides matching TRBD2. J lost 4 bases, V lost 1 base, and 6 bases had no gene match. This CDR3 spans 16 amino acids. Germline V gene data show CDR1 as SGHRS and CDR2 as YFSETQ. The CDR3 bases are TGCGCCAGCAGCTTGTCGACTAGCGGGAGATCTTACGAGCAGTACTTC. This encodes CASSLSTSGRSYEQYF.

This clonotype was picked up one time. The chain recombines TRBV9 with TRBJ2-1; TRBD2 matches 7 bases. CDR3 size: 15 residues. Germline V gene sequence: CDR1 SGDLS, CDR2 YYNGEE. The trim removed 0 bases at V and 2 bases at J, leaving 2 bases unmatched. The DNA for the CDR3 is TGTGCCAGCAGCGTAGGGACTAGTCCCTACAATGAGCAGTTCTTC. Amino acid sequence: CASSVGTSPYNEQFF.

This clonotype was seen a single time. V usage is TRBV27 and J usage is TRBJ2-7, with 8 bases fitting TRBD1. CDR1 is MNHEY and CDR2 is SMNVEV in the germline V gene (reference sequence). The junction had 5 bases not matched to a gene; V was cut back by 5 bases and J by 2 bases. There are 14 residues in the CDR3. CDR3 DNA sequence: TGTGCCAGCAGTGACGACAGGGGTCCCTACGAGCAGTACTTC. It codes for CASSDDRGPYEQYF.

A few counts support this clonotype. The chain has TRBV2 and TRBJ2-3; D unresolved. V lost 1 base and J lost 2, with 10 bases in between. The CDR3 is 15 residues long. The germline CDR1 and CDR2 sequences are SNHLY and FYNNEI. CDR3 nucleotide sequence: TGTGCCAGCAGTGAAGTCCCTAAACCCACAGATACGCAGTATTTT. This sequence encodes CASSEVPKPTDTQYF. The full variable domain, with the rest looked up from reference TRBV2 and TRBJ2-3, is EPEVTQTPSHQVTQMGQEVILRCVPISNHLYFYWYRQILGQKVEFLVSFYNNEISEKSEIFDDQFSVERPDGSNFTLKIRSTKLEDSAMYFCASSEVPKPTDTQYFGPGTRLTVL.

The rearrangement links TRBV30 to TRBJ1-4; D unresolved. Trimming left V 2 bases short and J 0 bases short, with 4 bases between. The CDR3 consists of 13 residues. Per the germline V gene, CDR1 is GTSNPN and CDR2 is SVGIG (reference sequence). The CDR3 here is CAWSLATNEKLFF. The CDR3 region has the DNA TGTGCCTGGAGTCTTGCAACTAATGAAAAACTGTTTTTT.

A few counts support this clonotype. The chain uses TRBV15 and TRBJ2-1; D unclear. The CDR3 extends over 16 amino acids. CDR1 is LNHNV and CDR2 is YYDKDF in the germline V gene (reference sequence). V shed 0 bases and J shed 0 bases, with 9 bases lying between them. CDR3 loop: CATSRDKPPSYNEQFF. The CDR3 DNA is TGTGCCACCAGCAGAGATAAGCCCCCCTCCTACAATGAGCAGTTCTTC. Drawing the rest from reference TRBV15 and TRBJ2-1, the complete variable domain is DAMVIQNPRYQVTQFGKPVTLSCSQTLNHNVMYWYQQKSSQAPKLLFHYYDKDFNNEADTPDNFQSRRPNTSFCFLDIRSPGLGDTAMYLCATSRDKPPSYNEQFFGPGTRLTVL.

V gene TRBV20-1 combines with J gene TRBJ2-3, with 10 nucleotides matching TRBD2. CDR3 length: 17 residues. Per germline, CDR1 DFQATT and CDR2 SNEGSKA (reference sequence). J gave up 6 bases and V 3 bases, and 15 bases lay outside the gene matches. The CDR3 DNA reads TGCAGTGCTAGCCCTGACCACTCTAGCGGGAGATTGGATACGCAGTATTTT. Amino acid sequence: CSASPDHSSGRLDTQYF.

The chain uses TRBV5-8 and TRBJ1-2; 8 bases align to TRBD1. The CDR3 contains 13 residues. The V segment lost 3 bases and the J segment 13 bases; nucleotides outside the gene matches: 11. Per germline, CDR1 SGHTS and CDR2 YDEGEE. The CDR3: CASSWGRGQPGTF. CDR3 in DNA: TGTGCCAGCAGCTGGGGCAGGGGGCAACCAGGCACCTTC.

A few counts support this clonotype. The V gene is TRBV29-1, the J gene TRBJ1-2, with 12 bases fitting TRBD1. The V segment lost 6 bases and the J segment 3 bases; nucleotides outside the gene matches: 8. Per germline, CDR1 SQVTM and CDR2 ANQGSEA. The CDR3 has 15 residues. The CDR3 DNA reads as TGCAGCGTCCTGGGGGACAGGGGGCCGCACTATGGCTACACCTTC. This gives the protein CSVLGDRGPHYGYTF.

This clonotype was seen only a few times. The V call is TRBV5-1, the J call TRBJ2-3; 8 bases match TRBD1. The CDR3 contains 16 residues. V dropped 4 bases and J dropped 0; count of bases not matched to a gene: 7. Looked up from germline, CDR1 is SGHRS and CDR2 is YFSETQ. Here the CDR3 reads CASSEQTGASTDTQYF. The CDR3 DNA sequence: TGCGCCAGCAGCGAACAGACAGGGGCCAGCACAGATACGCAGTATTTT.

The chain combines TRBV3-1 with TRBJ2-7, with 13 bases that match TRBD2. The germline V gene encodes CDR1 LGHDT and CDR2 YNNKEL (reference sequence). Unmatched junction bases numbered 9, after V lost 4 bases and J lost 6 bases. The CDR3 spans 16 residues. Here the CDR3 DNA reads TGTGCCAGCAGCCCTACCGGACTAGCGGGAGTGGGCGAGCAGTACTTC. It codes for CASSPTGLAGVGEQYF.

The chain recombines TRBV27 with TRBJ2-4; either TRBD1 or TRBD2 may fit D (5 bases each). CDR3 length: 13 amino acids. Between the trimmed V and J ends, which lost 4 bases and 13 bases, there was a span of 17 bases. Germline lookup yields CDR1 MNHEY and CDR2 SMNVEV (reference sequence). CDR3 nucleotide sequence: TGTGCCAGCAGTTCCGTGGACCGAGGGGAGCAGTACTTC. Translation: CASSSVDRGEQYF.

This rearrangement joins TRBV6-5 to TRBJ2-3; D possibly corresponds to TRBD1 (6 bases). The CDR3 extends over 14 amino acids. Germline loops: CDR1 MNHEY, CDR2 SVGAGI. V dropped 9 bases and J dropped 5 bases, with 18 bases sitting between them. The CDR3 region is CASAGTTEGDTQYF. The CDR3 nucleotides read TGTGCCAGTGCCGGGACAACCGAGGGAGATACGCAGTATTTT.

This chain links TRBV7-2 with TRBJ2-3, with 12 bases matching TRBD2. The ends lost 5 bases at V and 7 bases at J; junction bases unmatched: 7. The CDR3 has 15 amino acids. Looked up from germline, CDR1 is SGHTA and CDR2 is FQGNSA. The CDR3 here is CASSLDRTSGNTQYF. For the CDR3, the DNA is TGTGCCAGCAGCCTAGACCGGACTAGCGGGAATACGCAGTATTTT.

This rearrangement joins TRBV5-1 to TRBJ2-1; 10 nucleotides align to TRBD2. The CDR3 is 15 amino acids. Germline loops: CDR1 SGHRS, CDR2 YFSETQ. Unmatched junction bases numbered 6, after V lost 0 bases and J lost 9 bases. This CDR3 is CASSLVLAGEGEQFF. CDR3 sequence (DNA): TGCGCCAGCAGCTTGGTCCTAGCGGGAGAGGGTGAGCAGTTCTTC.